The 29 T cell receptor beta chains in this list originate from one sample, sequenced in a study of CD4 and CD8 cells across lung adenocarcinoma regions. In TCRdb, the PCR reads were re-called with MiXCR into one record per CDR3 protein. The sample includes around 10,000 distinct CDR3 sequences, 46% of them seen just once. Source material: CD8+ T cells from the margin of a lung tumor. The receptors stem from a male donor with lung adenocarcinoma. The CD4 and CD8 labels of this study may be unreliable.

The chain uses TRBV6-1 and TRBJ2-1; D is possibly TRBD2 (6 bases). Germline loops: CDR1 MNHNS, CDR2 SASEGT. V dropped 7 bases and J dropped 0 bases, with 13 bases sitting between them. CDR3 length: 15 residues. The CDR3 region is CASMVGRDSYNEQFF. CDR3 nucleotides: TGTGCCAGCATGGTGGGGCGGGACTCCTACAATGAGCAGTTCTTC.

This clonotype was observed at least ten times. The rearrangement links TRBV7-2 to TRBJ2-1; a possible D gene is TRBD1 (5 bases). The V end lost 4 bases, the J end lost 7 bases, and 17 bases lay between the germline ends. The CDR3 is made up of 15 amino acids. Germline CDR1 and CDR2: SGHTA and FQGNSA. Written as DNA, the CDR3 is TGTGCCAGCAGCTCTTATTTATCCGCAGGGAATGAGCAGTTCTTC. Protein sequence: CASSSYLSAGNEQFF.

The chain recombines TRBV12-3 or TRBV12-4 with TRBJ2-2; unclear D gene. The CDR3 loop spans 12 amino acids. Trimming took off 4 bases at V and 5 bases at J, with 5 bases between the two ends. The CDR3 sequence: CASSWLTGELFF. The CDR3 nucleotides are TGTGCCAGCAGTTGGCTTACCGGGGAGCTGTTTTTT.

The chain uses TRBV27 and TRBJ2-3, with D tentatively TRBD1 (6 bases). Germline V lookup: CDR1 MNHEY, CDR2 SMNVEV (reference sequence). The CDR3 spans 16 residues. Trimming shortened V by 0 bases and J by 7 bases, and 17 bases separated the two germline ends. The CDR3 region is CASSLSGPGQSHTQYF. DNA for the CDR3: TGTGCCAGCAGTTTATCGGGACCGGGACAATCCCATACGCAGTATTTT.

The J gene is TRBJ2-1, the V gene TRBV6-1, with TRBD2 matching 14 bases. TRBJ2-7 matches the DNA end more closely, so the J call is doubtful. CDR1 and CDR2 (germline): MNHNS, SASEGT. The CDR3 is 17 residues long. For the CDR3, the DNA is TGTGCCAGCAGTGAAGGAAGACTAGCGGGGGGGCCGGTTGAGCAGTACTTC. Its protein is CASSEGRLAGGPVEQYF.

This clonotype was found once. The V call is TRBV4-2, the J call TRBJ2-3; 8 positions agree with TRBD2. The J segment lost 5 bases and the V segment lost 3 bases, leaving 13 bases of the junction unmatched. Germline CDR1 is LGHNA and CDR2 is YNFKEQ. This CDR3 has 17 residues. Here the CDR3 reads CASSQDSGGGGEDTQYF. CDR3 sequence (DNA): TGTGCCAGCAGCCAGGATTCGGGGGGGGGTGGCGAAGATACGCAGTATTTT.

About this clonotype itself: At one of its ends the junction is not consistent with the germline gene, which may arise from a read error. The V and J genes are TRBV6-1 and TRBJ2-3; perhaps TRBD1 as D (6 bases). CDR3 size: 15 residues. Germline CDR1 and CDR2: MNHNS and SASEGT. The CDR3 region is CARGLQAGGTDTQYF. The CDR3 coding sequence is TGTGCCAGGGGCCTCCAGGCTGGGGGCACAGATACGCAGTACTTT.

This clonotype counts as medium-sized. V usage is TRBV7-2 and J usage is TRBJ2-2; D is perhaps TRBD2 (6 bases). The CDR3 extends over 13 amino acids. Germline V gene sequence: CDR1 SGHTA, CDR2 FQGNSA. CDR3 DNA sequence: TGTTCGCCGAGGGGACTCAACACCGGGGAGCTGTTTTTT. Amino acid sequence: CSPRGLNTGELFF.

DNA of the CDR3: TGTGCCAGCGGGTTCGTCAACCAAGATACGCAGTATTTT. Encoded protein: CASGFVNQDTQYF. The chain carries TRBV7-2 and TRBJ2-3; no reliable D call. The germline CDR1 and CDR2 sequences are SGHTA and FQGNSA. CDR3 size: 13 residues. V lost 8 bases to trimming and J lost 5 bases, with 14 bases between them.

The chain uses TRBV29-1 and TRBJ2-1, with TRBD2 matching 9 bases. Germline assignment: CDR1 SQVTM and CDR2 ANQGSEA. J was trimmed by 7 bases and V by 4 bases; bases with no gene match: 8. The CDR3 has 14 residues. In DNA form, the CDR3 reads TGCAGCGTTGGTCGAGCGGGAGGAGAAAATGAGCAGTTCTTC. It translates to CSVGRAGGENEQFF.

This clonotype has more than one count but fewer than ten. The genes are TRBV7-6 and TRBJ2-3; no clear D. V was cut by 2 bases and J by 0 bases, with 9 bases left in between. Germline loops: CDR1 SGHVS, CDR2 FNYEAQ. The CDR3 extends over 15 amino acids. CDR3 region: CASSLSGHSTDTQYF. CDR3 bases: TGTGCCAGCAGCTTATCGGGTCATAGCACAGATACGCAGTATTTT.

The CDR3 DNA is TGTGCCAGCAGCTCTCCATTTACTAGCGGGGGGGCCGAGATCCCAGATACGCAGTATTTT. It translates to CASSSPFTSGGAEIPDTQYF. This sequence joins TRBV28 and TRBJ2-3, with 13 bases aligning to TRBD2. The CDR3 spans 20 residues. Germline CDR1 is MDHEN and CDR2 is SYDVKM. V gave up 6 bases and J gave up 4 bases; unmatched junction bases: 19.

The CDR3 DNA reads as TGTGCCAGCAGTGATGGGGGGCCCCTCCTCCAAGAGACCCAGTACTTC. It specifies CASSDGGPLLQETQYF. The V gene is TRBV25-1, the J gene TRBJ2-5; D assignment may be TRBD1 or TRBD2 (6 bases each). The CDR3 is made up of 16 amino acids. V dropped 3 bases and J dropped 1 base, with 15 bases sitting between them. Germline V gives CDR1 MGHDK, CDR2 SYGVNS.

This clonotype was seen many times. The chain couples TRBV11-2 to TRBJ2-1; D is undetermined. The J call may be faulty, since TRBJ2-5 better matches the DNA end. The CDR3 length is 13 residues. The germline V gene has CDR1 SGHAT and CDR2 FQNNGV. Here the CDR3 DNA reads TGTGCCAGCAGCTTTAACCTACAAGAGACCCAGTACTTC. This encodes CASSFNLQETQYF.

The V call is TRBV27, the J call TRBJ2-3, with 8 bases identical to TRBD2. The DNA end is more similar to TRBJ2-7, so the J call may be wrong. Germline V gene data show CDR1 as MNHEY and CDR2 as SMNVEV (reference sequence). The CDR3 sequence is 15 residues long. The CDR3 nucleotides are TGTGCCAGCAGTTTAAAAGCGGGGGTCAAAGATACGCAGTACTTC. Translating gives CASSLKAGVKDTQYF.

The chain has TRBV27 and TRBJ2-1; TRBD1 matches 9 bases. The DNA end lines up better with TRBJ2-5; the J call may be wrong. Germline CDR1 MNHEY, CDR2 SMNVEV (reference sequence). The CDR3 is 14 amino acids. CDR3 coding DNA: TGTGCCAGCAGTTCGGACAGGGGTTGGGAGACCCAGTACTTC. Amino acid sequence: CASSSDRGWETQYF.

The V call is TRBV25-1, the J call TRBJ1-1; D remains ambiguous. The germline V and J ends were trimmed by 7 bases and 1 base, with 7 bases remaining between them. The germline CDR1 and CDR2 sequences are MGHDK and SYGVNS. CDR3 length: 12 residues. The CDR3 nucleotides are TGTGCCAGCACGCCGGGGAACACTGAAGCTTTCTTT. It encodes CASTPGNTEAFF.

The J gene is TRBJ2-1, the V gene TRBV7-2; no clear D gene. The CDR3 length is 14 residues. CDR1 is SGHTA, CDR2 FQGNSA, per germline. V was clipped by 7 bases and J by 10 bases, with 20 bases between them. CDR3: CASTNYLSTYEQFF. DNA for the CDR3: TGTGCCAGCACTAACTACTTATCCACCTACGAGCAGTTCTTC.

This clonotype was seen a handful of times. CDR3 sequence reads: CAWSVGGGTQYF. The CDR3 nucleotides read TGTGCCTGGAGTGTGGGGGGAGGGACCCAGTACTTC. The genes are TRBV30 and TRBJ2-1, with a weak D call TRBD2 (6 bases). Judging by the DNA end, TRBJ2-5 fits better; the J call may be wrong. The CDR3 spans 12 residues. CDR1 is GTSNPN and CDR2 is SVGIG in the germline V gene (reference sequence).

CDR3 in amino acids: CASSSTGVEAFF. CDR3 DNA sequence: TGTGCCAGCAGTTCCACAGGGGTTGAAGCTTTCTTT. This chain connects TRBV6-5 to TRBJ1-1; 7 bases agree with TRBD1. Trimming at V came to 4 bases and at J to 7 bases, leaving 3 bases not matched to a gene. The germline CDR1 and CDR2 sequences are MNHEY and SVGAGI. This CDR3 comprises 12 residues.

The chain recombines TRBV6-4 with TRBJ2-2; D is unresolved. The CDR3 length is 14 residues. Trimming cost V 0 bases and J 7 bases, with 9 bases left between them. Germline V CDR1 and CDR2: MRHNA, SNTAGT. CDR3 in amino acids: CASSDSAVGGELFF. CDR3 in DNA: TGTGCCAGCAGTGACTCGGCAGTTGGCGGGGAGCTGTTTTTT.

This clonotype rates as medium-sized. V gene TRBV6-1 combines with J gene TRBJ2-6; a possible D gene is TRBD1 (6 bases). Germline V lookup: CDR1 MNHNS, CDR2 SASEGT. Trimming shortened V by 6 bases and J by 4 bases, and 16 bases separated the two germline ends. This CDR3 region has 16 residues. The CDR3: CASRGWGRSGANVLTF. CDR3 DNA: TGTGCCAGCAGGGGGTGGGGGCGCTCAGGGGCCAACGTCCTGACTTTC.

This clonotype was recorded a few times. The J gene is TRBJ1-1, the V gene TRBV6-1, with 9 bases matching TRBD1. Germline V gives CDR1 MNHNS, CDR2 SASEGT. The CDR3 loop spans 15 amino acids. Trimming removed 6 bases from V and 4 bases from J; junction bases left unmatched: 9. The CDR3 DNA reads TGTGCCAGCAGGGCAACCGGGACAGGGCTCACTGAAGCTTTCTTT. This gives the protein CASRATGTGLTEAFF.

The rearrangement joins TRBV10-3 to TRBJ2-5; TRBD2 matches 13 bases. The V segment lost 4 bases and the J segment 2 bases; nucleotides outside the gene matches: 7. The germline gives CDR1 ENHRY, CDR2 SYGVKD. This CDR3 has 17 amino acids. CDR3 in DNA: TGTGCCATCAGTGCCCCGACTAGCGGGGGGCCACAAGAGACCCAGTACTTC. Amino acids: CAISAPTSGGPQETQYF.

Judged by abundance, this clonotype is medium-sized. This chain connects TRBV10-3 to TRBJ2-7; D is uncertain. Trimming left V 10 bases short and J 3 bases short, with 13 bases between. This CDR3 is 12 amino acids long. Germline V CDR1 and CDR2: ENHRY, SYGVKD. CDR3 sequence reads: CATSTTLYEQYF. CDR3 coding DNA: TGTGCCACCAGCACAACACTCTACGAGCAGTACTTC.

The chain employs TRBV5-1 and TRBJ2-2, with TRBD2 matching 13 bases. This CDR3 comprises 14 residues. V lost 7 bases to trimming and J lost 5 bases; unmatched junction nucleotides: 2. CDR1 is SGHRS and CDR2 is YFSETQ in the germline V gene. The CDR3 DNA reads as TGCGCCAGCGGACTAGCGGGAGAGACCGGGGAGCTGTTTTTT. It is translated as CASGLAGETGELFF.

The chain has TRBV27 and TRBJ2-2, with D tentatively TRBD2 (6 bases). The germline V and J ends were trimmed by 8 bases and 3 bases, with 13 bases remaining between them. CDR1 and CDR2 from the germline V gene are MNHEY and SMNVEV (reference sequence). The CDR3 has 14 amino acids. The CDR3 protein is CASSLRDYTGELFF. In nucleotides, the CDR3 is TGTGCCAGCTCCTTGCGGGATTACACCGGGGAGCTGTTTTTT.

This clonotype is termed medium-sized (0.01 to 0.1%). The chain employs TRBV6-1 and TRBJ2-3; D is unresolved. The germline CDR1 and CDR2 sequences are MNHNS and SASEGT. The CDR3 has 14 residues. Trimming took 3 bases from V and 4 from J, leaving 11 bases between them. In DNA, the CDR3 is TGTGCCAGCAGTGATTTAGGTCCTTCAGATACGCAGTATTTT. Translating it yields CASSDLGPSDTQYF.

The V and J genes are TRBV24-1 and TRBJ2-3, with a possible D match to TRBD2 (7 bases). The germline V and J ends were trimmed by 3 bases and 5 bases, with 17 bases remaining between them. The CDR3 runs 16 residues. Germline assignment: CDR1 KGHDR and CDR2 SFDVKD. The CDR3 DNA follows: TGTGCCACCAGTGATGGGGCGGGGGCGGAGAAAGATACGCAGTATTTT. Encoded protein: CATSDGAGAEKDTQYF.